A selection of T cell receptor beta chains follows, all from one sample in a study of blood T cell repertoires in COVID-19. Clones were read by immunoSEQ multiplex PCR, and TCRdb kept only the in-frame ones, dropping some. The sample shows some 140,000 clones, more than 70% of them seen only once. Material: PBMCs or T cells enriched from blood (not recorded which). These receptors came from a man aged 35 to 55 with acute COVID-19. The CDR3 runs from the conserved cysteine through the conserved F or W. The order of the fields is V gene, J gene, CDR3 protein.

>TRBV7-8|TRBJ2-5
CASRAAGGQETQYF
>TRBV6-2/TRBV6-3|TRBJ2-1
CASSYSLVVPYNEQFF
>TRBV27|TRBJ1-2
CASSLARQDYGYTF
>TRBV5-4|TRBJ2-7
CASSLDTSSYEQYF
>TRBV7-2|TRBJ2-5
CASSFGGTETQYF
>TRBV14|TRBJ1-1
CASSQELVPVTEAFF
>TRBV24-1|TRBJ2-1
CATSDLRQGDNEQFF
>TRBV4-3|TRBJ2-2
CASSQERPGRVTGELFF
>TRBV29-1|TRBJ2-3
CSARGLAGAADTQYF
>TRBV15|TRBJ2-3
CATASGRSTDTQYF
>TRBV25-1|TRBJ1-1
CASRETEAFF
>TRBV6-2/TRBV6-3|TRBJ2-1
CASSYSSSLAGRDEQFF
>TRBV24-1|TRBJ2-3
CATSDRRHQRGGRTDTQYF
>TRBV2|TRBJ2-7
CASSEDSTGTSGSQYEQYF
>TRBV24-1|TRBJ2-1
CATSDSGGDEQFF
>TRBV5-5|TRBJ2-7
CASSSKTDNEQYF
>TRBV7-2|TRBJ2-2
CASRLIAGGLDTGELFF
>TRBV7-2|TRBJ1-2
CASSSGTRDYGYTF
>TRBV5-6|TRBJ1-6
CASSLQGYNSPLHF
>TRBV28|TRBJ1-6
CASSFPSRGFNSPLHF
>TRBV18|TRBJ2-3
CASSPGGDRDTQYF
>TRBV28|TRBJ2-6
CASSSPGSGANVLTF
>TRBV4-2|TRBJ2-7
CASSQDVWGVRYEQYF
>TRBV19|TRBJ1-4
CASSIEDRANEKLFF
>TRBV9|TRBJ2-5
CASSPGYRVFGETQYF
>TRBV19|TRBJ1-1
CASSIGGGRAAEAFF
>TRBV7-8|TRBJ1-2
CASSLAGDRGHGYTF
>TRBV5-4|TRBJ1-6
CASSFEVLNSPLHF
>TRBV28|TRBJ1-1
CASSLRTGGNTEAFF